These 9 T cell receptor beta chains share one sample of origin, sequenced in a study of blood T cells in healthy people across ages. A sample-barcoded 5' primer and a J-beta primer mix were used in a second PCR of roughly 7 to 12 cycles. TCRdb reprocessed the 5' RACE reads via MiXCR and lists one record per CDR3 protein. Of 850,000 or so distinct CDR3 sequences in the sample, more than 25% were seen once. Specimen: blood. These receptors originate from an elderly woman in good health.

This chain uses TRBV9 with TRBJ2-1, with 10 positions matching TRBD2. With 2 bases clipped from V and 9 bases from J, the junction kept 8 bases outside the gene matches. Germline lookup yields CDR1 SGDLS and CDR2 YYNGEE. The CDR3 has 15 residues. CDR3 sequence (DNA): TGTGCCAGCAGCGTCGGAGCGGGGGGGCCGGGTGAGCAGTTCTTC. As protein: CASSVGAGGPGEQFF. The whole variable domain, remainder taken from reference TRBV9 and TRBJ2-1, is DSGVTQTPKHLITATGQRVTLRCSPRSGDLSVYWYQQSLDQGLQFLIQYYNGEERAKGNILERFSAQQFPDLHSELNLSSLELGDSALYFCASSVGAGGPGEQFFGPGTRLTVL.

This chain connects TRBV4-2 to TRBJ1-2, with no clear D. The CDR3 consists of 16 residues. Trimming shortened V by 1 base and J by 4 bases, and 16 bases separated the two germline ends. CDR1 is LGHNA and CDR2 is YNFKEQ in the germline V gene. CDR3 sequence: CASSQVGRVRGYGYTF. For the CDR3, the DNA is TGTGCCAGCAGCCAAGTTGGACGGGTGCGGGGCTATGGCTACACCTTC.

This clonotype was counted only a few times. V usage is TRBV7-9 and J usage is TRBJ2-1; maybe TRBD2 (6 bases). Germline V gives CDR1 SEHNR, CDR2 FQNEAQ (reference sequence). V lost 6 bases and J 2 bases, leaving 17 bases between the germline ends. CDR3 length: 16 amino acids. Here the CDR3 DNA reads TGTGCCAGCAGTCGGCCCGGGACTTTAGCCTACAATGAGCAGTTCTTC. This codes for CASSRPGTLAYNEQFF.

The table lists this clonotype with a count of one. The chain employs TRBV7-9 and TRBJ1-2; unclear D gene. The CDR3 sequence is 14 residues long. V lost 2 bases, J lost 8 bases, and 15 bases lay in between. Germline V gene data show CDR1 as SEHNR and CDR2 as FQNEAQ (reference sequence). CDR3 sequence (DNA): TGTGCCAGCAGCTTACCAAGGCAGGCGGGGGGCTACACCTTC. Its translation: CASSLPRQAGGYTF.

This clonotype was counted only a few times. The chain carries TRBV6-1 and TRBJ2-1; TRBD2 matches 10 bases. The DNA end is more similar to TRBJ2-7, so the J call may be wrong. This CDR3 comprises 15 residues. Germline V lookup: CDR1 MNHNS, CDR2 SASEGT. The CDR3 here is CASKTSGGAYNEQYF. For the CDR3, the DNA is TGTGCCAGCAAAACGAGCGGGGGGGCCTACAATGAGCAGTACTTC.

The chain joins TRBV10-3 to TRBJ2-1, with D possibly being TRBD2 (6 bases). Germline CDR1 ENHRY, CDR2 SYGVKD. V lost 6 bases to trimming and J lost 2 bases, with 14 bases between them. The CDR3 length is 15 residues. This CDR3 is CAISLSGLPYNEQFF. The CDR3, as DNA: TGTGCCATCAGCTTAAGCGGACTACCCTACAATGAGCAGTTCTTC.

This clonotype was counted ten times or more. The chain is built from TRBV15 and TRBJ1-1; 9 bases fit TRBD1. The CDR3 has 15 residues. Germline V gene lookup returns CDR1 LNHNV and CDR2 YYDKDF (reference sequence). The ends lost 0 bases at V and 6 bases at J; junction bases unmatched: 5. The CDR3, as DNA: TGTGCCACCAGCAGAGATAGGGACAGGGTTTCTGAAGCTTTCTTT. Protein sequence: CATSRDRDRVSEAFF.

This chain uses TRBV14 with TRBJ1-1; 7 nucleotides line up with TRBD1. Germline lookup yields CDR1 SGHDN and CDR2 FVKESK. The CDR3 contains 14 residues. With V trimmed by 6 bases and J by 4 bases, 8 bases remained unmatched. CDR3 in amino acids: CASSDRAVSTEAFF. CDR3 sequence (DNA): TGTGCCAGCAGTGACAGGGCGGTGAGCACTGAAGCTTTCTTT.

This clonotype was seen ten or more times. The gene calls are TRBV2 and TRBJ1-5; D unresolved. V shed 6 bases and J shed 1 base, with 7 bases lying between them. There are 13 residues in the CDR3. Germline lookup yields CDR1 SNHLY and CDR2 FYNNEI. CDR3 DNA sequence: TGTGCCAGCAGCGGGGAGAGCAATCAGCCCCAGCATTTT. It encodes CASSGESNQPQHF. Full variable domain (remainder filled in from reference TRBV2 and TRBJ1-5): EPEVTQTPSHQVTQMGQEVILRCVPISNHLYFYWYRQILGQKVEFLVSFYNNEISEKSEIFDDQFSVERPDGSNFTLKIRSTKLEDSAMYFCASSGESNQPQHFGDGTRLSIL.